Listed below are T cell receptor beta chains from one sample, sequenced in a study of CD8+ T cells in alopecia areata. The assay was immunoSEQ multiplex PCR, and TCRdb's table has in-frame clones only and misses some. The sample consists of approximately 210,000 clones, 64% of them appearing once. The sequencing used CD4+ T cells sorted from blood, collected at week 4, from a patient treated with tofacitinib. The receptors shown here come from a human donor with alopecia areata. The CDR3 runs from the conserved cysteine through the conserved F or W. D genes are given only for firm matches. Clone size is given for some rows only: seen once, a few or many times, or a class if the clone is expanded.

J,size,D,V,DNA,CDR3
TRBJ2-7,.,TRBD1,TRBV28,TGTGCCAGCAGTCTTAACAGGGGGCAGTACTTC,CASSLNRGQYF
TRBJ1-1,.,TRBD1,TRBV30,TGTGCCTGGAGTGCCCGACAGGGGCACACTGAAGCTTTCTTT,CAWSARQGHTEAFF
TRBJ2-1,.,TRBD2,TRBV4-2,TGTGCCAGCAGCCCCCTGGCGGGGGGTGAGCAGTTCTTC,CASSPLAGGEQFF
TRBJ2-4,.,TRBD2,TRBV29-1,TGCAGCGTTACCCTGGTGGGGGGGTTGCACATTCAGTACTTC,CSVTLVGGLHIQYF
TRBJ2-5,.,.,TRBV7-9,TGTGCCAGCGTATCTCGGGAGACCCAGTACTTC,CASVSRETQYF
TRBJ1-5,.,.,TRBV30,TGTGCCTGGAGCGACAGTTATCAGCCCCAGCATTTT,CAWSDSYQPQHF
TRBJ1-2,.,.,TRBV6-5,TGTGCCAGCAGTTCGCCTGTGGACTATGGCTACACCTTC,CASSSPVDYGYTF
TRBJ2-7,few,TRBD1,TRBV29-1,TGCAGCGTAGAGACAGGGTACAACTCCTACGAGCAGTACTTC,CSVETGYNSYEQYF
TRBJ2-2,.,TRBD2,TRBV30,TGTGCCTGGACTTGGACTAGCGGGTCGAACACCGGGGAGCTGTTTTTT,CAWTWTSGSNTGELFF
TRBJ1-2,.,.,TRBV29-1,TGCAGCGTTGCCCGCGGGGTAAACTATGGCTACACCTTC,CSVARGVNYGYTF
TRBJ1-1,once,.,TRBV29-1,TGCAGCGTAAGGCCCTTGAACACTGAAGCTTTCTTT,CSVRPLNTEAFF
TRBJ2-3,few,.,TRBV21-1,TGTGCCAGCAGCCGCAAGTCAGATACGCAGTATTTT,CASSRKSDTQYF
TRBJ1-5,.,TRBD1,TRBV7-8,TGTGCCAGCAGCTTAGGTGGGCAGGGGGCGCATGGCAATCAGCCCCAGCATTTT,CASSLGGQGAHGNQPQHF
TRBJ2-3,few,.,TRBV30,TGTGCCTTCACCGCCGCCGGGGAGCAGCCGCAGTATTTT,CAFTAAGEQPQYF
TRBJ2-7,.,TRBD2,TRBV15,TGTGCCACCAGCGCGAGGAGCACTAGCGCGGGATCGTACGAGCAGTACTTC,CATSARSTSAGSYEQYF
TRBJ2-7,.,TRBD1,TRBV15,TGTGCCACCAGCCGCCGGACAGGGGGCGAGCAGTACTTC,CATSRRTGGEQYF
TRBJ1-1,.,.,TRBV29-1,TGCAGCGTCGAAGGGCAGGGGCCCAGCAACACTGAAGCTTTCTTT,CSVEGQGPSNTEAFF
TRBJ1-2,.,TRBD1,TRBV27,TGTGCCAGCAGGCGGACAGGGGCCGCTACTAACTATGGCTACACCTTC,CASRRTGAATNYGYTF
TRBJ1-5,few,TRBD1,TRBV7-9,TGTGCCAGCAGCCTCGGGACAGGGTCCCAGCCCCAGCATTTT,CASSLGTGSQPQHF
TRBJ2-6,many,TRBD1,TRBV7-2,TGTGCCAGCAGCCGACAGGGGTCTGGGGCCAACGTCCTGACTTTC,CASSRQGSGANVLTF
TRBJ1-5,.,.,TRBV7-9,TGTGCCAGCAGCCCGGGGGGTAGCCACAATCAGCCCCAGCATTTT,CASSPGGSHNQPQHF
TRBJ1-2,.,TRBD1,TRBV30,TGTGCCTGGATGAGGGGGCTCGGCGCGGATGGCTACACCTTC,CAWMRGLGADGYTF
TRBJ1-6,.,.,TRBV27,TGTGCCAGCAGTTTGAGCAAAAATTCACCCCTCCACTTT,CASSLSKNSPLHF
TRBJ1-1,.,.,TRBV7-2,TGTGCCAGCAGTAGGGGGTGGCCAGAAGCTTTCTTT,CASSRGWPEAFF
TRBJ1-6,few,.,TRBV2,TGTGCCAGCCGCGGAGAGGGTAATTCACCCCTCCACTTT,CASRGEGNSPLHF
TRBJ2-4,.,.,TRBV19,TGTGCCAGTAGTATACAGGTAGAAGACATTCAGTACTTC,CASSIQVEDIQYF
TRBJ1-2,few,.,TRBV5-1,TGCGCCAGCAGCCAGGACCGAGGCAGCTACACCTTC,CASSQDRGSYTF
TRBJ2-5,few,.,TRBV7-2,TGTGCCAGCAGCCGTCCCTCCGGGGGTGCAGAGGAGACCCAGTACTTC,CASSRPSGGAEETQYF
TRBJ1-1,.,.,TRBV7-9,TGTGCCAGCAGCTTGGATACGGGAGAAGCTTTCTTT,CASSLDTGEAFF
TRBJ1-2,.,.,TRBV2,TGTGCCAGCAGGTGGCAGTCCCTCTTCTATGGCTACACCTTC,CASRWQSLFYGYTF
TRBJ1-4,few,.,TRBV4-3,TGCGCCAGCAGCCAAGGGGCAGGAGGAAAACTGTTTTTT,CASSQGAGGKLFF
TRBJ1-5,.,.,TRBV30,TGTGCCTGGAGCCTGGGAAGCCAGCCCCAGCATTTT,CAWSLGSQPQHF
TRBJ2-3,.,TRBD2,TRBV14,TGTGCCAGCAGCCAAAATGCGGGGGGCCCCCCCCATACGCAGTATTTT,CASSQNAGGPPHTQYF
TRBJ2-1,.,TRBD2,TRBV7-2,TGTGCCAGCAGCCAAGGGACTAGCGGGGGGAATGAGCAGTTCTTC,CASSQGTSGGNEQFF
TRBJ1-1,once,TRBD1,TRBV25-1,TGTGCCAGCAGTGAATACCCCAGGGGGGAGACTTTCTTT,CASSEYPRGETFF
TRBJ1-6,.,.,TRBV30,TGTGCCTGGAGTGTGGGGCGGTCACCCCTCCACTTT,CAWSVGRSPLHF
TRBJ1-6,few,.,TRBV2,TGTGCCAGCAGCGTGGACAGCCATAATTCACCCCTCCACTTT,CASSVDSHNSPLHF
TRBJ1-1,.,.,TRBV29-1,TGCAGCGTTGAACTGACAATGAACACTGAAGCTTTCTTT,CSVELTMNTEAFF
TRBJ1-2,.,TRBD1,TRBV27,TGTGCCAGCAGCTCGGGGACAGGGTTTAACTATGGCTACACCTTC,CASSSGTGFNYGYTF
TRBJ1-6,.,TRBD1,TRBV2,TGTGCCAGCAGTACAGGGGTTAGCAATTCACCCCTCCACTTT,CASSTGVSNSPLHF
TRBJ2-3,few,.,TRBV7-9,TGTGCCAGCAGCTTAGGTGGACCCGATACGCAGTATTTT,CASSLGGPDTQYF
TRBJ2-7,few,.,TRBV27,TGTGCCAGCAGTACACCACCGGGAATTGAGTACTTC,CASSTPPGIEYF
TRBJ2-6,few,.,TRBV7-9,TGTGCCAGCAGGACAAACGTTCGCTCTGGGGCCAACGTCCTGACTTTC,CASRTNVRSGANVLTF
TRBJ2-2,.,.,TRBV7-2,TGTGCCAGCTTGGGTGGGGCCCAGACCGGGGAGCTGTTTTTT,CASLGGAQTGELFF
TRBJ1-1,.,TRBD1,TRBV30,TGTGCCTGGAGGACCCTCGACAGGGCGTACACTGAAGCTTTCTTT,CAWRTLDRAYTEAFF
TRBJ2-7,few,.,TRBV29-1,TGCAGCGTTAGGACCCCAAACTACGAGCAGTACTTC,CSVRTPNYEQYF
TRBJ2-5,.,TRBD1,TRBV7-8,TGTGCCAGCAGTCCCGGGACAGGCCTCAGGGAGACCCAGTACTTC,CASSPGTGLRETQYF
TRBJ1-6,.,TRBD1,TRBV9,TGTGCCAGCAGCGCGGGACAGGTTCATAATTCACCCCTCCACTTT,CASSAGQVHNSPLHF
TRBJ2-7,.,.,TRBV4-1,TGCGCCAGCAGCCAAGACTTAGGTCGACGCTACGAGCAGTACTTC,CASSQDLGRRYEQYF
TRBJ2-7,.,.,TRBV4-1,TGCGCCAGCAGCCAAGATGGTGGTCCAGGGCGAAACTCCTACGAGCAGTACTTC,CASSQDGGPGRNSYEQYF